This T cell receptor (beta chain) was captured by sequencing in a study of vaccination and CD4 T cells after COVID-19. Cultured CD4+ T-cell DNA underwent Oncomine TCR Beta short-read sequencing. TCRdb re-called the PCR reads through MiXCR, storing one row per CDR3 protein. The data hold around 10,000 distinct CDR3 sequences, with about 38% observed a single time. This CDR3 is built from 12 residues. V dropped 5 bases and J dropped 8 bases, with 9 bases sitting between them. In germline, CDR1 is SGHVS, CDR2 FQNEAQ. Study observations and caveats: SARS-CoV-2-reactive clonotypes rose nonsignificantly, with the median going from roughly 19 to 38.

Concerning this clonotype itself: Its antigen is currently unknown.

Documented treatment: roughly 10-day PBMC culture with coronavirus spike peptide pools or control peptides (ViraFEST assay). Fresh replacement IL-2 medium substituted for half the medium on days 3 and 7. This TCR was sampled from a human donor who had recovered from COVID-19. Specimen: CD4+ T cells from blood, cultured in vitro. V and J are TRBV7-8 and TRBJ1-4; D perhaps matches TRBD1 (6 bases). The CDR3 loop is CASSIGGEKLFF. Written as DNA, the CDR3 is TGTGCCAGCAGCATAGGGGGGGAAAAACTGTTTTTT.